This T cell receptor (beta chain) came from a study of early T cells in non-severe SARS-CoV-2 infection. Across the whole study: Sequencing used unsorted whole-blood bulk RNA, so chains lack pairing. Broader study findings: VDJdb matches were skewed toward anti-spike CD8 T cell responses.

With 4 bases clipped from V and 4 bases from J, the junction kept 10 bases outside the gene matches. This CDR3 is built from 17 residues. Germline CDR1 and CDR2: SEHNR and FQNEAQ (reference sequence). The library protocol tagged individual cDNA molecules with unique molecular identifiers. Each CDR3 protein gets one entry after TCRdb re-called the 5' RACE reads with MiXCR. The data show 56,000 or so distinct CDR3 sequences, 10% to 13% seen once. This clonotype was found many times. Its antigen is as yet unknown. The clonotype comes from an adult who was a healthcare worker with PCR-confirmed SARS-CoV-2 infection or an uninfected control (not recorded which). This chain uses TRBV7-9 with TRBJ2-2, with TRBD1 identical over 9 bases. Material: whole blood. In DNA form, the CDR3 reads TGTGCCAGCAGCTCTATCCCCGGGACAGGGCTCACCGGGGAGCTGTTTTTT. Its protein product is CASSSIPGTGLTGELFF. Full variable domain (outside the CDR3, taken from reference TRBV7-9 and TRBJ2-2): DTGVSQNPRHKITKRGQNVTFRCDPISEHNRLYWYRQTLGQGPEFLTYFQNEAQLEKSRLLSDRFSAERPKGSFSTLEIQRTEQGDSAMYLCASSSIPGTGLTGELFFGEGSRLTVL.